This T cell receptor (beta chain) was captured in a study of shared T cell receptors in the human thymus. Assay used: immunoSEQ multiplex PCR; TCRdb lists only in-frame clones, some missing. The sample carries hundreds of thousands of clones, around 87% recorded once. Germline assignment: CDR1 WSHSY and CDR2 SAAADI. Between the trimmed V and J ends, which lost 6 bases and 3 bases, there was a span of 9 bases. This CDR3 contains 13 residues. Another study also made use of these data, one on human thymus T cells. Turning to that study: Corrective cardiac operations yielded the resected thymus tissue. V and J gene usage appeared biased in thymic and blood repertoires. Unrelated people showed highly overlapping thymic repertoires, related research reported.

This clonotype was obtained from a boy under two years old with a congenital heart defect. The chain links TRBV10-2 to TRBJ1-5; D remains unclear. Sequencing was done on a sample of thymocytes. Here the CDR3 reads CASSGNVNQPQHF. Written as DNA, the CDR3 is TGCGCCAGCAGCGGGAACGTCAATCAGCCCCAGCATTTT.